Given below is one TCR beta chain in context. The antigen remains undetermined. This CDR3 region has 15 residues. V was clipped by 0 bases and J by 7 bases; unmatched bases: 5. Germline V CDR1 and CDR2: KGHDR, SFDVKD. The data were taken from a study of T cell repertoires in cytomegalovirus infection. The overall study: Recently identified HLA-C-restricted and well-studied HLA-B-restricted CMV epitopes were used. Indicated by public TCR beta signatures were CMV infection and matching HLA type. Study-level findings and limits: Adding up the frequency of public TCR beta families identified people who carried CMV plus the relevant HLA. The ex vivo response showed dominance by HLA-C-restricted CMV-specific TCR beta clonotypes.

TCRdb called the reads again in MiXCR, with one record for every CDR3 protein. The sample records around 900,000 distinct CDR3 sequences, 25% to 40% being singletons. The sample consisted of cultured CD8+ T cells from PBMCs, taken from culture after CMV antigen stimulation. The chain links TRBV24-1 to TRBJ2-1, with TRBD1 matching over 7 bases. The sequence came from a human donor in good health (CMV status not recorded). Some clones in this sample may be carry-over from other donors' samples. Here the CDR3 reads CATSDLEGAENEQFF. The CDR3 DNA reads as TGTGCCACCAGTGATTTGGAGGGGGCGGAGAATGAGCAGTTCTTC.